These 28 T cell receptor beta chains share one sample of origin, sequenced in a study of T cells in Graves' hyperthyroidism and ophthalmopathy. RNA transcripts yielded amplified TCR beta CDR3 regions. Initially, a first-round RT-PCR of the TCR CDR3 employed the HTBI primer set. Via MiXCR, TCRdb re-called the multiplex PCR reads, giving one row per CDR3 protein. The sample lists some 600,000 distinct CDR3 sequences; more than 11% were seen once. Material: blood. All receptors derive from a woman younger than 45 with Graves' hyperthyroidism that later progressed to Graves' ophthalmopathy.

The sample holds a few counts of this clonotype. This chain connects TRBV29-1 to TRBJ2-1; no firm D call. V lost 3 bases, J lost 8 bases, and 8 bases lay in between. CDR3 length equals 11 residues. Germline V lookup: CDR1 SQVTM, CDR2 ANQGSEA. This CDR3 reads CSVEWVDEQFF. The CDR3 DNA sequence: TGCAGCGTTGAGTGGGTCGATGAGCAGTTCTTC.

This clonotype came up many times. The V and J genes are TRBV24-1 and TRBJ2-7; 7 nucleotides line up with TRBD1. Trimming at V came to 5 bases and at J to 5 bases, leaving 8 bases not matched to a gene. The CDR3 loop spans 14 amino acids. Per the germline V gene, CDR1 is KGHDR and CDR2 is SFDVKD. CDR3 in amino acids: CATSAAGGSHEQYF. In DNA, the CDR3 is TGTGCCACCAGTGCTGCAGGGGGTTCTCACGAGCAGTACTTC.

This clonotype showed up many times. The V gene is TRBV27, the J gene TRBJ2-5, with a possible D match to TRBD2 (6 bases). The germline V and J ends were trimmed by 7 bases and 2 bases, with 17 bases remaining between them. Germline-derived CDR1 and CDR2 are MNHEY and SMNVEV (reference sequence). This CDR3 is built from 15 residues. Written as DNA, the CDR3 is TGTGCCAGCACCCTGACGTGGGAGGCACAAGAGACCCAGTACTTC. Protein: CASTLTWEAQETQYF.

This clonotype was seen at least ten times. V gene TRBV30 combines with J gene TRBJ1-5; no clear D. The germline V gene encodes CDR1 GTSNPN and CDR2 SVGIG (reference sequence). Trimming removed 2 bases from V and 0 bases from J, with 11 bases in between. The CDR3 sequence is 15 residues long. CDR3 coding DNA: TGTGCCTGGAGTAAGAATCGGGCTAGCAATCAGCCCCAGCATTTT. Translating it yields CAWSKNRASNQPQHF. The variable domain in full, completed from reference TRBV30 and TRBJ1-5, reads SQTIHQWPATLVQPVGSPLSLECTVEGTSNPNLYWYRQAAGRGLQLLFYSVGIGQISSEVPQNLSASRPQDRQFILSSKKLLLSDSGFYLCAWSKNRASNQPQHFGDGTRLSIL.

The sample holds a few counts of this clonotype. V is TRBV5-1 and J is TRBJ2-3; 15 bases align to TRBD2. This CDR3 has 19 residues. From germline, CDR1 is SGHRS and CDR2 YFSETQ. V lost 4 bases and J lost 4; bases outside the gene matches: 13. Here the CDR3 reads CASSIPGLAGGERPDTQYF. Here the CDR3 DNA reads TGCGCCAGCAGCATCCCGGGACTAGCGGGGGGAGAGCGTCCAGATACGCAGTATTTT.

The table lists this clonotype with many counts. At one end the junction does not follow the germline gene, possibly because of a read error. The J gene is TRBJ1-2, the V gene TRBV19; 12 nucleotides match TRBD1. The CDR3 has 13 residues. CDR1 LNHDA and CDR2 SQIVND come from the germline V gene (reference sequence). In DNA, the CDR3 is TGCGCGGGGACAGGGGGCGCCGGCTATGGCTACACCTTC. Amino acids: CAGTGGAGYGYTF.

The chain couples TRBV6-1 to TRBJ1-1; D is ambiguous. V was cut by 6 bases and J by 5 bases, with 19 bases left in between. The CDR3 loop spans 15 amino acids. From germline, CDR1 is MNHNS and CDR2 SASEGT. The chain's CDR3 is CASSRSTQLGTEAFF. Written as DNA, the CDR3 is TGTGCCAGCAGCCGATCGACTCAGCTCGGGACTGAAGCTTTCTTT.

The sample holds a few counts of this clonotype. The chain employs TRBV30 and TRBJ2-5; perhaps TRBD2 as D (5 bases). The CDR3 runs 15 residues. Germline CDR1 is GTSNPN and CDR2 is SVGIG (reference sequence). V lost 1 base, J lost 4 bases, and 16 bases lay in between. The DNA for the CDR3 is TGTGCCTGGAGTGACGGTGGGTTTCGGGGAGAGACCCAGTACTTC. Encoded protein: CAWSDGGFRGETQYF.

This clonotype was detected ten times or more. J is TRBJ2-1 and V is TRBV30, with D perhaps TRBD2 (5 bases). Trimming cost V 4 bases and J 8 bases, with 21 bases left between them. This CDR3 has 15 amino acids. Germline V CDR1 and CDR2: GTSNPN, SVGIG (reference sequence). The CDR3 DNA sequence: TGTGCCTGGAACAGTCCGGGGTACAAAATGGATGAGCAGTTCTTC. Residues: CAWNSPGYKMDEQFF.

In its sample, this clonotype was seen many times. The CDR3 is CASSQEGIAEYNEQFF. For the CDR3, the DNA is TGTGCCAGCAGCCAAGAGGGGATAGCGGAATACAATGAGCAGTTCTTC. The chain couples TRBV3-1 to TRBJ2-1, with D possibly matching TRBD2 (6 bases). This CDR3 is 16 amino acids long. With 0 bases removed from V and 4 bases from J, the gap between germline ends came to 13 bases. Germline V gives CDR1 LGHDT, CDR2 YNNKEL (reference sequence).

The sample holds many counts of this clonotype. The chain employs TRBV6-1 and TRBJ1-2; D is uncertain. CDR1 and CDR2 (germline): MNHNS, SASEGT. Between the trimmed V and J ends, which lost 0 bases and 4 bases, there was a span of 12 bases. The CDR3 loop spans 15 amino acids. The CDR3 nucleotides read TGTGCCAGCAGTGAAGCAAACACTCAACCCTATGGCTACACCTTC. Its protein product is CASSEANTQPYGYTF.

The table lists this clonotype with many counts. The chain is built from TRBV11-3 and TRBJ2-5; 7 nucleotides match TRBD1. Germline loops: CDR1 SGHNT, CDR2 YENEEA. Trimming at V came to 6 bases and at J to 5 bases, leaving 0 bases not matched to a gene. The CDR3 runs to 11 residues. The CDR3 sequence is CASRQGETQYF. In DNA, the CDR3 is TGTGCCAGCAGACAGGGGGAGACCCAGTACTTC.

This clonotype was seen at least ten times. The chain recombines TRBV19 with TRBJ2-1, with 14 bases fitting TRBD2. Germline V gene sequence: CDR1 LNHDA, CDR2 SQIVND (reference sequence). V was pared by 3 bases and J by 1 base, with 8 bases of the junction left unmatched. The CDR3 loop spans 19 amino acids. This CDR3 is CASSIVFGTSGSSYNEQFF. The CDR3 coding sequence is TGTGCCAGTAGTATTGTATTTGGGACTAGCGGGAGTTCCTACAATGAGCAGTTCTTC.

As for this clonotype: A much larger clone differs by one base, so this may be a read error. The chain joins TRBV24-1 to TRBJ1-1; TRBD1 might be the D (5 bases). Germline V lookup: CDR1 KGHDR, CDR2 SFDVKD. The CDR3 spans 16 residues. This CDR3 is CATSDLSGLLNTGAFF. The CDR3 nucleotides read TGTGCCACCAGTGATTTATCGGGACTTCTGAACACTGGAGCTTTCTTT.

The chain is built from TRBV5-1 and TRBJ1-4, with D maybe TRBD1 (5 bases). The CDR3 runs 14 residues. CDR1 is SGHRS, CDR2 YFSETQ, per germline. Trimming left V 0 bases short and J 8 bases short, with 11 bases between. The CDR3 nucleotides are TGCGCCAGCAGCTTGGTAGGGGACGGCGAAAAACTGTTTTTT. Translation: CASSLVGDGEKLFF.

This clonotype has just a few counts. The genes are TRBV5-1 and TRBJ1-5, with 8 bases that match TRBD1. This CDR3 region has 15 residues. J gave up 2 bases and V 0 bases, and 1 base lay outside the gene matches. CDR1 is SGHRS, CDR2 YFSETQ, per germline. CDR3 loop: CASSLEGQGNQPQHF. The CDR3 nucleotides read TGCGCCAGCAGCTTGGAGGGACAGGGCAATCAGCCCCAGCATTTT.

Many counts were recorded for this clonotype. The J gene is TRBJ2-1, the V gene TRBV5-1, with a possible D match to TRBD1 (5 bases). V was pared by 4 bases and J by 1 base, with 9 bases between. CDR1 SGHRS and CDR2 YFSETQ come from the germline V gene. The CDR3 has 14 residues. CDR3 in amino acids: CASSVQDSYNEQFF. CDR3 in DNA: TGCGCCAGCAGCGTACAGGATTCCTACAATGAGCAGTTCTTC.

This clonotype was observed at least ten times. This rearrangement joins TRBV19 to TRBJ1-5; no clear D gene. The CDR3 is 13 amino acids. Trimming shortened V by 3 bases and J by 7 bases, and 10 bases separated the two germline ends. Looked up from germline, CDR1 is LNHDA and CDR2 is SQIVND (reference sequence). The CDR3 DNA reads TGTGCCAGTAGTATGGCCCCCCGGCAGCCCCAGCATTTT. It translates to CASSMAPRQPQHF.

Ten or more counts support this clonotype. The J gene is TRBJ1-1, the V gene TRBV19; D is perhaps TRBD1 (6 bases). The CDR3 totals 17 residues. CDR1 LNHDA and CDR2 SQIVND come from the germline V gene (reference sequence). Deletions cut 5 bases from V and 0 bases from J, with 19 bases between. The CDR3 reads CASSVEPQGYMNTEAFF. In DNA, the CDR3 is TGTGCCAGTAGTGTCGAACCACAGGGTTACATGAACACTGAAGCTTTCTTT.

This clonotype was counted at least ten times. This rearrangement joins TRBV27 to TRBJ2-6; the D is unclear. The length of the CDR3 is 19 residues. Germline CDR1 reads MNHEY; CDR2 reads SMNVEV (reference sequence). V was trimmed by 8 bases and J by 0 bases, leaving 23 bases between them. CDR3 nucleotide sequence: TGTGCCAGCTATACCTCGCGATCAAGGAGTCTCTCTGGGGCCAACGTCCTGACTTTC. It is translated as CASYTSRSRSLSGANVLTF.

This clonotype occurred a few times. V gene TRBV19 combines with J gene TRBJ2-5, with D possibly being TRBD2 (8 bases). V dropped 4 bases and J dropped 5 bases, with 17 bases sitting between them. This CDR3 is built from 15 residues. Germline assignment: CDR1 LNHDA and CDR2 SQIVND (reference sequence). CDR3 amino acids: CASSRTGRGGETQYF. DNA for the CDR3: TGTGCCAGTAGTAGGACAGGCCGGGGGGGTGAGACCCAGTACTTC.

In this sample, this clonotype turned up many times. The chain uses TRBV24-1 and TRBJ2-5; TRBD1 agrees at 7 bases. The CDR3 has 13 residues. Germline assignment: CDR1 KGHDR and CDR2 SFDVKD. Unmatched junction bases numbered 3, after V lost 7 bases and J lost 2 bases. In DNA form, the CDR3 reads TGTGCCACCAGCCCGGGACAGCAAGAGACCCAGTACTTC. The encoded protein is CATSPGQQETQYF.

This clonotype has ten or more counts. The rearrangement links TRBV7-3 to TRBJ2-7; TRBD2 aligns across 10 bases. This CDR3 contains 16 residues. V was clipped by 2 bases and J by 1 base; unmatched bases: 5. CDR1 is SGHTA and CDR2 is FQGTGA in the germline V gene. CDR3 in DNA: TGTGCCAGCAGCTTAGGCGGTAGCGGGGGGTCCTACGAGCAGTACTTC. Its protein product is CASSLGGSGGSYEQYF.

This clonotype was detected ten times or more. This rearrangement joins TRBV19 to TRBJ2-7, with D perhaps matching TRBD1 (5 bases). Trimming left V 3 bases short and J 1 base short, with 7 bases between. Germline V lookup: CDR1 LNHDA, CDR2 SQIVND (reference sequence). This CDR3 has 13 amino acids. The CDR3 here is CASSMQGSYEQYF. Here the CDR3 DNA reads TGTGCCAGTAGTATGCAGGGTTCCTACGAGCAGTACTTC.

This clonotype has more than one count but fewer than ten. The CDR3 spells CASSIRQGVDEQYF. CDR3 bases: TGTGCCAGTAGTATCCGACAGGGGGTGGACGAGCAGTACTTC. The chain couples TRBV19 to TRBJ2-7, with TRBD1 matching 9 bases. The junction had 5 bases not matched to a gene; V was cut back by 3 bases and J by 5 bases. CDR1 and CDR2 (germline): LNHDA, SQIVND (reference sequence). The CDR3 has 14 residues.

There are many counts of this clonotype. V usage is TRBV27 and J usage is TRBJ2-7; 7 bases match TRBD1. Germline V lookup: CDR1 MNHEY, CDR2 SMNVEV (reference sequence). The V gene end was trimmed by 2 bases and the J gene end by 2 bases; junction bases not matched to a gene: 0. CDR3 size: 13 residues. CDR3 coding DNA: TGTGCCAGCAGTTTAGGGACAGCCTACGAGCAGTACTTC. Residues: CASSLGTAYEQYF.

This clonotype was observed many times. In DNA, the CDR3 is TGTGCCAGCTCACCACGCAGGACTCCCGGGAACACTGAAGCTTTCTTT. Residues: CASSPRRTPGNTEAFF. The J gene is TRBJ1-1, the V gene TRBV18; D not certain. Germline-derived CDR1 and CDR2 are KGHSH and LQKENI. Deletions cut 1 base from V and 1 base from J, with 13 bases between. There are 16 residues in the CDR3. Full variable domain (remainder filled in from reference TRBV18 and TRBJ1-1): NAGVMQNPRHLVRRRGQEARLRCSPMKGHSHVYWYRQLPEEGLKFMVYLQKENIIDESGMPKERFSAEFPKEGPSILRIQQVVRGDSAAYFCASSPRRTPGNTEAFFGQGTRLTVV.

This clonotype was found many times. The V and J genes are TRBV2 and TRBJ1-1; D is ambiguous. Per germline, CDR1 SNHLY and CDR2 FYNNEI. Trimming cost V 7 bases and J 0 bases, with 9 bases left between them. The CDR3 extends over 13 amino acids. The CDR3 sequence: CASMAQMNTEAFF. CDR3 nucleotides: TGTGCCAGCATGGCCCAAATGAACACTGAAGCTTTCTTT.